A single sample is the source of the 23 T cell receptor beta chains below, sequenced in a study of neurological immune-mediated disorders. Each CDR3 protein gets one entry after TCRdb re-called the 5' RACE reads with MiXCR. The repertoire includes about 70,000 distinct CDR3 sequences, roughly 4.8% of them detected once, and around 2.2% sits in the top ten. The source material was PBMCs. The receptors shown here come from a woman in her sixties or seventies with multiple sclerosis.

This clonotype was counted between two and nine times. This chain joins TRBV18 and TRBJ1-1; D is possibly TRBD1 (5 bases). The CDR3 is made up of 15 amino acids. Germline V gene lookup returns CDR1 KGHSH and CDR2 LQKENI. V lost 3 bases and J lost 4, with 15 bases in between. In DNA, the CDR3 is TGTGCCAGCTCACCGACAGACGGGGGAACCACTGAAGCTTTCTTT. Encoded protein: CASSPTDGGTTEAFF.

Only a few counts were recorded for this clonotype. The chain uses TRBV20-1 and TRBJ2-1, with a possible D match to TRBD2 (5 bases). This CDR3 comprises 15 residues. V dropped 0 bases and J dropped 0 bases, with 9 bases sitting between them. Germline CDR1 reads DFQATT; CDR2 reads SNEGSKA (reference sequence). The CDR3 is CSARDLTSSYNEQFF. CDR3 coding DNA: TGCAGTGCTAGAGATCTTACTAGCTCCTACAATGAGCAGTTCTTC.

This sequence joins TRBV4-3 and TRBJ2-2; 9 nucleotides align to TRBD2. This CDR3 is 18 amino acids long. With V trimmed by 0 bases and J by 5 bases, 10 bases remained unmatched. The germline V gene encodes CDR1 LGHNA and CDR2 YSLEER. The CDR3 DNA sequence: TGCGCCAGCAGCCAAGAATTACCTAGCGGGACGGGGACCGGGGAGCTGTTTTTT. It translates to CASSQELPSGTGTGELFF.

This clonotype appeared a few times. CDR3 coding DNA: TGCGCCAGCAGAACCGGGACAGGGGTAGGGGCCAACGTCCTGACTTTC. Amino acids: CASRTGTGVGANVLTF. The rearrangement uses TRBV5-1 and TRBJ2-6, with TRBD1 matching 10 bases. V lost 5 bases to trimming and J lost 4 bases; unmatched junction nucleotides: 6. Germline-derived CDR1 and CDR2 are SGHRS and YFSETQ. The CDR3 has 16 residues.

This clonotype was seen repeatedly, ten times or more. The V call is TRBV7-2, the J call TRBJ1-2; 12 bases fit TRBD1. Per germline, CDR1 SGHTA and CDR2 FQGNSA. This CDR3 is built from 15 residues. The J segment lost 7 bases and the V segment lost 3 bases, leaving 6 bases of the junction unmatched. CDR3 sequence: CASSLPGTGGSGYTF. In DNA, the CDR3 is TGTGCCAGCAGCTTGCCCGGGACAGGGGGCAGTGGCTACACCTTC.

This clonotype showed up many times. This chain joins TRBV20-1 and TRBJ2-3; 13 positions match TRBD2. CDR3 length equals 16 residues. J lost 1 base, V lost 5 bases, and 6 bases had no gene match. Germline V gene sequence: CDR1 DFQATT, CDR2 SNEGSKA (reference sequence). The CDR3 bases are TGCAGTGCTGACTTAGGACTAGCGGGAGGCACAGATACGCAGTATTTT. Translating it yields CSADLGLAGGTDTQYF.

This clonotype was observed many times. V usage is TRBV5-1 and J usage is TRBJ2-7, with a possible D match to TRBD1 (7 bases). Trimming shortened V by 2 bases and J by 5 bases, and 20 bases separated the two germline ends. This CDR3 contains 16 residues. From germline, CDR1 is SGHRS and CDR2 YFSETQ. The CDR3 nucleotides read TGCGCCAGCAGCTTTAATCGAGGGGGCACTAGCCACGAGCAGTACTTC. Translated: CASSFNRGGTSHEQYF.

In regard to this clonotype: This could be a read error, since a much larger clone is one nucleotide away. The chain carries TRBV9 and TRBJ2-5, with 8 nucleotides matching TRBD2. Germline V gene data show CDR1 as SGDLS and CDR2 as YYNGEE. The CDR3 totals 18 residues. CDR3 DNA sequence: TGTGCCAGCAGCGTACAAGCCCGGGCGGGAGGTATTGGGGAGAACCAGTACTTC. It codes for CASSVQARAGGIGENQYF.

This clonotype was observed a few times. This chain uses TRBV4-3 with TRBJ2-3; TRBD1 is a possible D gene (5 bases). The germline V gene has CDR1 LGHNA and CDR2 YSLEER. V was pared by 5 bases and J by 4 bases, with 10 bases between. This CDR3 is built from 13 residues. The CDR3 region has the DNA TGCGCCAGCAGCGATTGGGGCTCAGATACGCAGTATTTT. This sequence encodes CASSDWGSDTQYF.

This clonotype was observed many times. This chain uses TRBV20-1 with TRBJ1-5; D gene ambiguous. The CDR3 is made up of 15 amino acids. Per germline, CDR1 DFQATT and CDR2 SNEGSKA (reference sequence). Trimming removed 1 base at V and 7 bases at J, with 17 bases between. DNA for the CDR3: TGCAGTGCTAGAGCCGACCGGGGTGAGCGACAGCCCCAGCATTTT. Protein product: CSARADRGERQPQHF.

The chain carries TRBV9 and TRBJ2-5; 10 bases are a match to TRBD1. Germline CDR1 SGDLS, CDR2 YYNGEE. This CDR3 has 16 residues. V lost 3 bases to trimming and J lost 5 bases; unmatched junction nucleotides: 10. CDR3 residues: CASSASGTGARETQYF. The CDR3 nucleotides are TGTGCCAGCAGCGCGTCCGGGACAGGGGCGAGGGAGACCCAGTACTTC.

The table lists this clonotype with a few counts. CDR3 DNA sequence: TGTGCCAGCAGCTTCCGGCAGTCGGGCACTGAAGCTTTCTTT. Protein sequence: CASSFRQSGTEAFF. The chain joins TRBV6-2 or TRBV6-3 to TRBJ1-1; no clear D gene. The CDR3 has 14 residues. CDR1 MNHEY and CDR2 SVGEGT come from the germline V gene. Deletions cut 6 bases from V and 4 bases from J, with 15 bases between.

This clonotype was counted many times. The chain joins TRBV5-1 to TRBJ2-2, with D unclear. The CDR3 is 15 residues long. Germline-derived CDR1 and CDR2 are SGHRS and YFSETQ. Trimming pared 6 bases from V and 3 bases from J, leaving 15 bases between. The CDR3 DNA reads TGCGCCAGCACCACGGATCCCCGGGACACCGGGGAGCTGTTTTTT. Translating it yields CASTTDPRDTGELFF.

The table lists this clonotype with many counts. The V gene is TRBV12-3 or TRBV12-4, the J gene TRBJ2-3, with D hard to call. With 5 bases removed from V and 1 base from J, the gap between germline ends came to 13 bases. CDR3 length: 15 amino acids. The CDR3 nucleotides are TGTGCCAGCAGTCCAGATGGGTCCGGCACAGATACGCAGTATTTT. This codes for CASSPDGSGTDTQYF.

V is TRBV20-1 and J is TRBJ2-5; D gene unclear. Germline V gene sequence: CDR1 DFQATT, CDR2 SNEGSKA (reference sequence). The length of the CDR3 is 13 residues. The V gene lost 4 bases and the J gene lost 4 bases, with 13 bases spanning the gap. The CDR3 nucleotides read TGCAGTGCTACGGGTGGGCCTGGAGAGACCCAGTACTTC. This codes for CSATGGPGETQYF.

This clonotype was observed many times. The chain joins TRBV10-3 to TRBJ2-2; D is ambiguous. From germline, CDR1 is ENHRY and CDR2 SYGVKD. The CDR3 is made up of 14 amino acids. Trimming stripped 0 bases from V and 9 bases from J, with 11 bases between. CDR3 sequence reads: CAISESESPRELFF. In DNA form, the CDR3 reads TGTGCCATCAGTGAGTCGGAGTCCCCCAGGGAGCTGTTTTTT.

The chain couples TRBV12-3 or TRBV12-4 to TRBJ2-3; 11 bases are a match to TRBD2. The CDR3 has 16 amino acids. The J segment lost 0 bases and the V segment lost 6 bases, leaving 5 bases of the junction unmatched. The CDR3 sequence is CASRPLAGVSTDTQYF. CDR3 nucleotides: TGTGCCAGCAGACCACTAGCGGGGGTTAGCACAGATACGCAGTATTTT.

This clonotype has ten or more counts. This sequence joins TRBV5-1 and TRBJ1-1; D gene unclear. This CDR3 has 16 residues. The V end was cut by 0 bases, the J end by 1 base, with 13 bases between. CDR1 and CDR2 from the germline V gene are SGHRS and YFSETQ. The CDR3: CASSLEDPRPNTEAFF. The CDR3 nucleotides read TGCGCCAGCAGCTTGGAGGACCCCCGTCCGAACACTGAAGCTTTCTTT.

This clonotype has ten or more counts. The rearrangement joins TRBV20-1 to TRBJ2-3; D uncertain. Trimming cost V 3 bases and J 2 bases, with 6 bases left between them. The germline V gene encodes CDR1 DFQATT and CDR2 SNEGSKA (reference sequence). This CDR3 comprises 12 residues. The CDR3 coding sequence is TGCAGTGCTAGGACCACCACAGATACGCAGTATTTT. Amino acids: CSARTTTDTQYF.

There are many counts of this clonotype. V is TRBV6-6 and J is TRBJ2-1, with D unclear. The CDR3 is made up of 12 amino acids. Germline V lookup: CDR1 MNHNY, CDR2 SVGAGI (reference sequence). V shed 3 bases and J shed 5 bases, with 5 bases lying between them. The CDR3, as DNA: TGTGCCAGCAGTTATAATGACAATGAGCAGTTCTTC. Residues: CASSYNDNEQFF.

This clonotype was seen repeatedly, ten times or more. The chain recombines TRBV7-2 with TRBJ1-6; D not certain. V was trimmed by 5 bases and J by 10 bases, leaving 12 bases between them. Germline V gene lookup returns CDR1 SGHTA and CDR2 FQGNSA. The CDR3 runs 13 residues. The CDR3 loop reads CASSPPRASPLHF. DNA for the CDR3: TGTGCCAGCAGCCCCCCAAGGGCCTCACCCCTCCACTTT.

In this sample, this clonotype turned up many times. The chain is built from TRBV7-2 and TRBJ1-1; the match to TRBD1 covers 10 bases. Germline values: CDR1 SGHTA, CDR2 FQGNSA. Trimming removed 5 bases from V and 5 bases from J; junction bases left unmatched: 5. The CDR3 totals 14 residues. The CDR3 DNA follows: TGTGCCAGCAGCCCGGACAGGGGGGGTACTGAAGCTTTCTTT. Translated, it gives CASSPDRGGTEAFF.

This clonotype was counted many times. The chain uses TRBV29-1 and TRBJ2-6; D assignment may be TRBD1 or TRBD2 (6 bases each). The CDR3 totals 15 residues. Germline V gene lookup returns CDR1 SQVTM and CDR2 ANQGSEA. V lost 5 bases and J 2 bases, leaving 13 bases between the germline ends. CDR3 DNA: TGCAGCGTTTTAGGGGGGACCCCTGGGGCCAACGTCCTGACTTTC. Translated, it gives CSVLGGTPGANVLTF.